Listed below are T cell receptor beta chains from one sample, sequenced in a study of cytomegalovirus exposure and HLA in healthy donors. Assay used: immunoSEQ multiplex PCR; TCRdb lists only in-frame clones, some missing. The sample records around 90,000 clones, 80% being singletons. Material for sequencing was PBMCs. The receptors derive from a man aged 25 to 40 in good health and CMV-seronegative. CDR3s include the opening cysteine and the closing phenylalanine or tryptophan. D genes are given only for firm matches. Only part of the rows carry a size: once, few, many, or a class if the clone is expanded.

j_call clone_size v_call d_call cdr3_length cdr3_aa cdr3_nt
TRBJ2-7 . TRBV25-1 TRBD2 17 CASSERGLAGLSYEQYF TGTGCCAGCAGTGAACGGGGACTAGCGGGACTGTCCTACGAGCAGTACTTC
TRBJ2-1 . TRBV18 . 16 CASSPASEALYNEQFF TGTGCCAGCTCACCCGCTTCGGAGGCCCTTTACAATGAGCAGTTCTTC
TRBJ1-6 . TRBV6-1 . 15 CASSERDTGPSPLHF TGTGCCAGCAGTGAAAGGGATACAGGACCTTCACCCCTCCACTTT
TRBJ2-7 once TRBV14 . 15 CASSHPGEGSYEQYF TGTGCCAGCAGCCACCCAGGGGAAGGGAGCTACGAGCAGTACTTC
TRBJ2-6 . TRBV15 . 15 CATSRDNSGANVLTF TGTGCCACCAGCAGAGACAACTCTGGGGCCAACGTCCTGACTTTC
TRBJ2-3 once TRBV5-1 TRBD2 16 CASTWTSGASTDTQYF TGCGCCAGCACCTGGACTAGCGGTGCTAGCACAGATACGCAGTATTTT
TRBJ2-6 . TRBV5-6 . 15 CASSLVGFGANVLTF TGTGCCAGCAGCTTGGTGGGCTTTGGGGCCAACGTCCTGACTTTC
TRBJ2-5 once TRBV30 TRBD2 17 CAWSPIGAREGRETQYF TGTGCCTGGAGTCCCATCGGGGCGCGGGAGGGCCGAGAGACCCAGTACTTC
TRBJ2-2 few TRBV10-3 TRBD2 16 CAIRGLAGVVTGELFF TGTGCCATCAGAGGACTAGCGGGAGTCGTCACCGGGGAGCTGTTTTTT
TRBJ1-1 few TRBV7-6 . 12 CASSQHRARAFF TGTGCCAGCAGCCAACACAGGGCGAGAGCTTTCTTT
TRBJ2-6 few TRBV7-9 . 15 CASSLAASRANVLTF TGTGCCAGCAGTTTAGCCGCCAGTAGGGCCAACGTCCTGACTTTC
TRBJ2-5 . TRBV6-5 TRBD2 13 CASSYGGEETQYF TGTGCCAGCAGTTACGGGGGGGAAGAGACCCAGTACTTC
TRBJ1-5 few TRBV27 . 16 CASSSFNTAGNQPQHF TGTGCCAGCAGTTCCTTCAATACAGCGGGCAATCAGCCCCAGCATTTT
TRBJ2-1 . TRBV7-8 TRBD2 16 CASSWTSGRAYNEQFF TGTGCCAGCAGCTGGACTAGCGGGAGGGCCTACAATGAGCAGTTCTTC
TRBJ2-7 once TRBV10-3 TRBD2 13 CAIGLAGGNEQYF TGTGCCATCGGTCTGGCGGGAGGGAACGAGCAGTACTTC
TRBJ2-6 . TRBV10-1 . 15 CASSPQGSGANVLTF TGCGCCAGCAGTCCTCAGGGATCTGGGGCCAACGTCCTGACTTTC
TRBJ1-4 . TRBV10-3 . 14 CAINPGGTNEKLFF TGTGCCATCAACCCCGGGGGGACTAATGAAAAACTGTTTTTT
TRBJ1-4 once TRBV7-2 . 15 CASTLSPYRNEKLFF TGTGCCAGCACCCTAAGTCCATACCGAAATGAAAAACTGTTTTTT
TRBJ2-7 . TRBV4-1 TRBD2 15 CASSQLSGAWYEQYF TGCGCCAGCAGCCAGCTTAGCGGGGCCTGGTACGAGCAGTACTTC
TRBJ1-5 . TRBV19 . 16 CASSLHEGLLNQPQHF TGTGCCAGTAGTCTACACGAGGGACTCCTTAATCAGCCCCAGCATTTT
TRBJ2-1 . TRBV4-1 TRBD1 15 CASSQGQGKASEQFF TGCGCCAGCAGCCAAGGACAGGGGAAGGCCAGTGAGCAGTTCTTC
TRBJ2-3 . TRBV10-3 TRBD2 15 CAISEDGGSPDTQYF TGTGCCATCAGTGAGGACGGGGGGTCGCCTGATACGCAGTATTTT
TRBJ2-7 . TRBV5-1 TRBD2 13 CASSLGLAGEQYF TGCGCCAGCAGCTTGGGGCTAGCGGGCGAGCAGTACTTC
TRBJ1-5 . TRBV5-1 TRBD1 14 CASSPGQTNQPQHF TGCGCCAGCAGCCCGGGACAGACCAATCAGCCCCAGCATTTT
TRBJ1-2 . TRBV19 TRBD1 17 CASSAGTGKFSNYGYTF TGTGCCAGCTCAGCCGGGACAGGGAAGTTTTCCAACTATGGCTACACCTTC
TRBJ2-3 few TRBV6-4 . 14 CASSEGTSTDTQYF TGTGCCAGCAGTGAGGGGACTAGCACAGATACGCAGTATTTT
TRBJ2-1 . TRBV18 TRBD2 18 CASSPLLAGGSSYNEQFF TGTGCCAGCTCACCACTGCTAGCGGGAGGGAGCTCCTACAATGAGCAGTTCTTC
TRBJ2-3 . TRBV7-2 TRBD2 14 CASRRLAGGDTQYF TGTGCCAGCAGGAGGCTAGCGGGAGGGGATACGCAGTATTTT
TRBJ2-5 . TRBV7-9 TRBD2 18 CASSLRGTSGGQQETQYF TGTGCCAGCAGCTTGAGGGGGACTAGCGGGGGACAACAAGAGACCCAGTACTTC
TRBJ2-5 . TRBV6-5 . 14 CASTETRSQETQYF TGTGCCAGCACCGAAACGCGGAGTCAAGAGACCCAGTACTTC
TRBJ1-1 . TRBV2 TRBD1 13 CATGQEMNTEAFF TGTGCCACTGGACAGGAGATGAACACTGAAGCTTTCTTT
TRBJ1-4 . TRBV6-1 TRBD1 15 CASSTRGTGSEKLFF TGTGCCAGCAGTACGCGCGGGACAGGGAGTGAAAAACTGTTTTTT
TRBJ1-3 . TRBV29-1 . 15 CSAIPAGSSGNTIYF TGCAGCGCCATACCCGCAGGCTCCTCTGGAAACACCATATATTTT
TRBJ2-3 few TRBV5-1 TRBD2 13 CASCSGGGDTQYF TGCGCCAGCTGCTCGGGAGGGGGAGATACGCAGTATTTT
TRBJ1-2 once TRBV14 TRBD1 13 CASSVGTGGGYTF TGTGCCAGCAGCGTAGGGACAGGAGGAGGCTACACCTTC
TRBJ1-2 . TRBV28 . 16 CASSTWGDLGGYGYTF TGTGCCAGCAGCACCTGGGGGGATCTCGGCGGGTATGGCTACACCTTC
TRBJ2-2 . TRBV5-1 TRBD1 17 CASSSGQAMRVTGELFF TGCGCCAGCAGCTCAGGACAGGCGATGCGCGTCACCGGGGAGCTGTTTTTT
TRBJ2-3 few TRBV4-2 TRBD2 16 CASSQGASGVGDTQYF TGTGCCAGCAGCCAAGGGGCTAGCGGAGTAGGAGATACGCAGTATTTT
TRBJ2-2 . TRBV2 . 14 CASRGAPNTGELFF TGTGCCAGCAGAGGGGCGCCGAACACCGGGGAGCTGTTTTTT
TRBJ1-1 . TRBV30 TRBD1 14 CAWRIGGRNTEAFF TGTGCCTGGCGTATAGGGGGCCGGAACACTGAAGCTTTCTTT
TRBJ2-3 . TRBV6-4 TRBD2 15 CASSAGGGETDTQYF TGTGCCAGCAGTGCCGGGGGAGGGGAGACAGATACGCAGTATTTT
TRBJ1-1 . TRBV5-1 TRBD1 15 CASSLAGTANTEAFF TGCGCCAGCAGCTTGGCCGGGACAGCGAACACTGAAGCTTTCTTT
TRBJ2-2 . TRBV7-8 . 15 CASSLVQGISGELFF TGTGCCAGCAGCTTGGTACAGGGAATTTCGGGGGAGCTGTTTTTT
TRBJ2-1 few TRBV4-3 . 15 CASSQDGGTYNEQFF TGCGCCAGCAGCCAAGATGGGGGGACCTACAATGAGCAGTTCTTC
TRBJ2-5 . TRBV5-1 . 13 CASSLATEETQYF TGCGCCAGCAGCTTGGCTACGGAAGAGACCCAGTACTTC
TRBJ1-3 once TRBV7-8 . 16 CASSYVEVYSGNTIYF TGTGCCAGCAGCTACGTGGAGGTTTACTCTGGAAACACCATATATTTT
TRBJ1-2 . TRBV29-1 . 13 CSALNQGSSGYTF TGCAGCGCGTTAAACCAGGGAAGTAGTGGCTACACCTTC
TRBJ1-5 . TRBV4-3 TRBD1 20 CASSQDKWSGGASSNQPQHF TGCGCCAGCAGCCAAGATAAATGGTCAGGGGGCGCATCCAGCAATCAGCCCCAGCATTTT
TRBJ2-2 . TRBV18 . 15 CASSPGGPNTGELFF TGTGCCAGCTCACCAGGCGGGCCGAACACCGGGGAGCTGTTTTTT
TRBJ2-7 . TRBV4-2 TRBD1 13 CASSKGQSYEQYF TGTGCCAGCAGCAAGGGACAGTCTTACGAGCAGTACTTC
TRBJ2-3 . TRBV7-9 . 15 CASSRSIGGTDTQYF TGTGCCAGCAGCCGTTCTATAGGGGGCACAGATACGCAGTATTTT
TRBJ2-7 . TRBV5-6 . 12 CASSLANIEQYF TGTGCCAGCAGCTTGGCCAACATCGAGCAGTACTTC
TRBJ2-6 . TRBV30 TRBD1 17 CAWSTGGFASGANVLTF TGTGCCTGGAGTACAGGGGGCTTTGCTTCTGGGGCCAACGTCCTGACTTTC
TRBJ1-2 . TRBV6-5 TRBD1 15 CASRGTGTANYGYTF TGTGCCAGCAGGGGGACAGGCACAGCTAACTATGGCTACACCTTC
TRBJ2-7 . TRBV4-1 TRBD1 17 CASSQDPGQVLSYEQYF TGCGCCAGCAGCCAAGATCCGGGACAGGTGCTCTCCTACGAGCAGTACTTC
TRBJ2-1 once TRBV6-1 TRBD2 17 CASSARRGGALACEQFF TGTGCCAGCAGTGCAAGACGGGGGGGAGCCCTCGCTTGTGAGCAGTTCTTC